The clone carrying this T cell receptor beta chain was seen repeatedly, ten times or more. The antigen is unknown. TCRdb ran MiXCR on the RT-PCR reads and lists one entry per CDR3 protein. The table records around 530,000 distinct CDR3 sequences, about 15% of them present only once. The sample is drawn from a study of response to subunit inactivated influenza vaccine. Whole-study findings and limits: Few additional T cells are recruited per seasonal influenza vaccination, authors suggested.

There are 13 residues in the CDR3. V was shortened by 4 bases and J by 8 bases, with 11 bases between the two germline ends. The germline gives CDR1 LGHNA, CDR2 YSLEER. Sequences were derived from CD4+ T cells sorted from PBMCs, sampled less than 30 months after vaccination. The rearrangement joins TRBV4-3 to TRBJ1-4; the D is unclear. The source is a man aged 50 to 69 who received an inactivated influenza vaccine. The CDR3 DNA sequence: TGCGCCAGCAGCCTGCGGAGCGGGGAAAAACTGTTTTTT. Translated, it gives CASSLRSGEKLFF.